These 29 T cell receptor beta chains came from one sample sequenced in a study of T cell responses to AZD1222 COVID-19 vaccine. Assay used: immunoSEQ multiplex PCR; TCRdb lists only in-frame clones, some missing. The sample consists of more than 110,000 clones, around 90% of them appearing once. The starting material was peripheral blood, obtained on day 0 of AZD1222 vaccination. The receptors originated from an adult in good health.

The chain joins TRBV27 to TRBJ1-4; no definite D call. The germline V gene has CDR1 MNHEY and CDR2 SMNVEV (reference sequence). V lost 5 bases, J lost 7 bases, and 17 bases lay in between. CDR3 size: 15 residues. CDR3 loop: CASSTSAPIFEKLFF. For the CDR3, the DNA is TGTGCCAGCAGTACCTCGGCCCCAATCTTTGAAAAACTGTTTTTT.

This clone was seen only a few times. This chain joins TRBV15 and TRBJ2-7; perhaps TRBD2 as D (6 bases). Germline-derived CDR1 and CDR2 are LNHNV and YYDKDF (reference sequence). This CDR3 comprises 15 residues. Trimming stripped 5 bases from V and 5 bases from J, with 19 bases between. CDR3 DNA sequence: TGTGCCACCAGCTTTTCTAGGAGGGGAGTGGACGAGCAGTACTTC. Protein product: CATSFSRRGVDEQYF.

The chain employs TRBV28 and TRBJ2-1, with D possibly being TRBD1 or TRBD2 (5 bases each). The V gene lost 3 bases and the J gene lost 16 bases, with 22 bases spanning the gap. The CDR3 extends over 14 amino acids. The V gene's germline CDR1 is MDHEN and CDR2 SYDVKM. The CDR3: CASSFLGVGRSQFF. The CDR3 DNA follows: TGTGCCAGCAGTTTCTTGGGGGTAGGACGGTCCCAATTCTTC. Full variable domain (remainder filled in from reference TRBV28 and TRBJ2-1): DVKVTQSSRYLVKRTGEKVFLECVQDMDHENMFWYRQDPGLGLRLIYFSYDVKMKEKGDIPEGYSVSREKKERFSLILESASTNQTSMYLCASSFLGVGRSQFFGPGTRLTVL.

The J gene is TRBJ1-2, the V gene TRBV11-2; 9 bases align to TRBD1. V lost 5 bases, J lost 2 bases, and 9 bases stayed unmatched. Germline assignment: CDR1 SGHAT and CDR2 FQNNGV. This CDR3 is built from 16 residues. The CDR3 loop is CASSREVGQGNYGYTF. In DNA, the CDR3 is TGTGCCAGCAGCCGAGAAGTAGGACAGGGGAACTATGGCTACACCTTC.

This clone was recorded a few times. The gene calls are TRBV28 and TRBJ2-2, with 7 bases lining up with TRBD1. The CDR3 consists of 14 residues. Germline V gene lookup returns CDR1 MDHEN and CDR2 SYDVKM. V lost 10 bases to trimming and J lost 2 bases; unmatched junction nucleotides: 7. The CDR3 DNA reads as TGTGCCATTGCCGGACAGGTTAACACCGGGGAGCTGTTTTTT. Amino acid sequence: CAIAGQVNTGELFF. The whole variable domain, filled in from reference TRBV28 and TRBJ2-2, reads DVKVTQSSRYLVKRTGEKVFLECVQDMDHENMFWYRQDPGLGLRLIYFSYDVKMKEKGDIPEGYSVSREKKERFSLILESASTNQTSMYLCAIAGQVNTGELFFGEGSRLTVL.

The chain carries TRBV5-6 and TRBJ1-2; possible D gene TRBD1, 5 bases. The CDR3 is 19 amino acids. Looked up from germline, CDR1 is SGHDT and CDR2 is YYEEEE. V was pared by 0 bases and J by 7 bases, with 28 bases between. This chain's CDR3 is CASSLDRRPTIGAGLGYTF. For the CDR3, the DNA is TGTGCCAGCAGCTTGGATCGGAGGCCAACCATCGGTGCAGGGCTTGGCTACACCTTC.

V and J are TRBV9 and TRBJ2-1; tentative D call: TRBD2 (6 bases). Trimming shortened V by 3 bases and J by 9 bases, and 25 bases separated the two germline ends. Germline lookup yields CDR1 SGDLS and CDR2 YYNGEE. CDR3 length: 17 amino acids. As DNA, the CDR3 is TGTGCCAGCAGCGCCGGGACTGAAAGGCGGTTGAGCTTTGAGCAGTTCTTC. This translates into CASSAGTERRLSFEQFF.

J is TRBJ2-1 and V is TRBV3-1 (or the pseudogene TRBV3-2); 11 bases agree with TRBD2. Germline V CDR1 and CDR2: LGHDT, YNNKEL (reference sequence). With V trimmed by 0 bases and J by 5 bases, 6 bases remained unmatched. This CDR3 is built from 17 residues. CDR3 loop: CASSQDPTSGRHNEQFF. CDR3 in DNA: TGTGCCAGCAGCCAAGATCCTACTAGCGGGAGACACAATGAGCAGTTCTTC.

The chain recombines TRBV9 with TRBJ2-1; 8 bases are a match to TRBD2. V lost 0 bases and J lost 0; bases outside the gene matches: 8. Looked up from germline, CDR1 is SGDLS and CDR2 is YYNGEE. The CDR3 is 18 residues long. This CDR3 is CASSVEPSGPSSYNEQFF. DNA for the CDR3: TGTGCCAGCAGCGTAGAACCTAGCGGGCCGAGCTCCTACAATGAGCAGTTCTTC. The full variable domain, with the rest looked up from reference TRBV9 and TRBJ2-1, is DSGVTQTPKHLITATGQRVTLRCSPRSGDLSVYWYQQSLDQGLQFLIQYYNGEERAKGNILERFSAQQFPDLHSELNLSSLELGDSALYFCASSVEPSGPSSYNEQFFGPGTRLTVL.

The CDR3 DNA reads TGTGCCAGCAGCCCAACGACAGGGGTCACCGGGGAGCTGTTTTTT. Encoded protein: CASSPTTGVTGELFF. The gene calls are TRBV9 and TRBJ2-2, with 8 bases identical to TRBD1. Losses at the gene ends were 4 bases for V and 4 bases for J; bases not matched to a gene: 6. Germline V lookup: CDR1 SGDLS, CDR2 YYNGEE. CDR3 length: 15 residues.

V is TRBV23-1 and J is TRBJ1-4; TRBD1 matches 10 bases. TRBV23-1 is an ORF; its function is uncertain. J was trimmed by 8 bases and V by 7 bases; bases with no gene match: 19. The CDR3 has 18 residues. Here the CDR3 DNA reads TGCGCCAGCACTCATATATGGCGGGACAGGGGCAAGGAGGAAAAACTGTTTTTT. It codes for CASTHIWRDRGKEEKLFF.

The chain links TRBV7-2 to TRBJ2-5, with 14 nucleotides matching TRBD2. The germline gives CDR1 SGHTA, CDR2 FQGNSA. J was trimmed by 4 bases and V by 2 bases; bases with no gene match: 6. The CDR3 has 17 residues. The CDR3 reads CASSLQSGTSGRETQYF. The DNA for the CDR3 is TGTGCCAGCAGCTTACAGTCCGGGACTAGCGGGAGAGAGACCCAGTACTTC.

CDR3 sequence: CASSFSDRVSYNSPLHF. The DNA of the CDR3 is TGTGCCAGTTCATTCTCGGACAGGGTCTCCTATAATTCACCCCTCCACTTT. The chain employs TRBV19 and TRBJ1-6, with 8 bases matching TRBD1. Germline V gene lookup returns CDR1 LNHDA and CDR2 SQIVND (reference sequence). This CDR3 has 17 residues. With V trimmed by 8 bases and J by 0 bases, 9 bases remained unmatched.

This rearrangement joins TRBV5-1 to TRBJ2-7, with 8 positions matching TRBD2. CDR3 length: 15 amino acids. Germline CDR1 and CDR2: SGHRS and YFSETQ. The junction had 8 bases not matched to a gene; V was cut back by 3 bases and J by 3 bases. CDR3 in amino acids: CASSWRGSGDYEQYF. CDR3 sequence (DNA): TGCGCCAGCAGCTGGAGAGGTAGCGGGGACTACGAGCAGTACTTC.

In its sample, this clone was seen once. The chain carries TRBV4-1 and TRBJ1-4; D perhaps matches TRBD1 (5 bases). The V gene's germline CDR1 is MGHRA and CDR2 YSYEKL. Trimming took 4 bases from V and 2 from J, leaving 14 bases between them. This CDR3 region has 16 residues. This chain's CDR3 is CASSRIRGRTNEKLFF. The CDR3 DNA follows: TGCGCCAGCAGCCGGATTAGGGGACGGACTAATGAAAAACTGTTTTTT.

CDR3 sequence reads: CASSQGQISGIYNEQFF. CDR3 nucleotides: TGTGCCAGCAGCCAAGGCCAGATTAGCGGGATTTACAATGAGCAGTTCTTC. The chain carries TRBV14 and TRBJ2-1; 8 positions agree with TRBD2. Trimming took 1 base from V and 4 from J; bases not matched to a gene: 9. This CDR3 has 17 amino acids. CDR1 is SGHDN and CDR2 is FVKESK in the germline V gene.

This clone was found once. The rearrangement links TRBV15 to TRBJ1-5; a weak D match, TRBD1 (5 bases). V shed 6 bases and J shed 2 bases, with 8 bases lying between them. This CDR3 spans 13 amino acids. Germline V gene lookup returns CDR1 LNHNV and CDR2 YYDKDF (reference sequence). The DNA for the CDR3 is TGTGCCACCAGGACAGACGGCAATCAGCCCCAGCATTTT. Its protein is CATRTDGNQPQHF. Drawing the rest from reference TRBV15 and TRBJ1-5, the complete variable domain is DAMVIQNPRYQVTQFGKPVTLSCSQTLNHNVMYWYQQKSSQAPKLLFHYYDKDFNNEADTPDNFQSRRPNTSFCFLDIRSPGLGDTAMYLCATRTDGNQPQHFGDGTRLSIL.

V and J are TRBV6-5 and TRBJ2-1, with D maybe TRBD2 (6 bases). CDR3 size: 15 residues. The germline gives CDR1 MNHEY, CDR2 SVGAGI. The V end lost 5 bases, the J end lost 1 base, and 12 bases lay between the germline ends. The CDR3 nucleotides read TGTGCCAGCAGTCCCGGGACTGGATCCTACAATGAGCAGTTCTTC. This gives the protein CASSPGTGSYNEQFF.

In nucleotides, the CDR3 is TGTGCCAGTAAAGACAGGGCGCGGGTTCAGCCCCAGCATTTT. This encodes CASKDRARVQPQHF. The rearrangement joins TRBV19 to TRBJ1-5; 7 bases match TRBD1. After removal of 7 bases from V and 6 bases from J, the junction contained 9 bases not matched to a gene. The CDR3 consists of 14 residues. The germline gives CDR1 LNHDA, CDR2 SQIVND (reference sequence).

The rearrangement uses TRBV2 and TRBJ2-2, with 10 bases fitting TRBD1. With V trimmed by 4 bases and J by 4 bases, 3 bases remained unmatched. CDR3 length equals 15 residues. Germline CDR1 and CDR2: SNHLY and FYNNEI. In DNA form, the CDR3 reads TGTGCCAGCAGTGGGGGACAGGGGATCACCGGGGAGCTGTTTTTT. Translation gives CASSGGQGITGELFF.

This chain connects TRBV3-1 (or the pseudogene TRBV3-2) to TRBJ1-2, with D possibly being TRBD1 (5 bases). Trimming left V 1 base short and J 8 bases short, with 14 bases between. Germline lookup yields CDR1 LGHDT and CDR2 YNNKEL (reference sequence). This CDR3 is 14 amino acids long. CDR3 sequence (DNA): TGTGCCAGCAGCCAAGCGCAGGGTAGTAACGGCTACACCTTC. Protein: CASSQAQGSNGYTF.

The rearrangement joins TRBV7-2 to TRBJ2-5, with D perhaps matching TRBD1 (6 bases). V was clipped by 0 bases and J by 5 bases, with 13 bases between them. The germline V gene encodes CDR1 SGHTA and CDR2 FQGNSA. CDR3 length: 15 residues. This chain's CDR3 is CASSLASAGVETQYF. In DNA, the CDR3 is TGTGCCAGCAGCTTAGCGAGTGCAGGGGTGGAGACCCAGTACTTC.

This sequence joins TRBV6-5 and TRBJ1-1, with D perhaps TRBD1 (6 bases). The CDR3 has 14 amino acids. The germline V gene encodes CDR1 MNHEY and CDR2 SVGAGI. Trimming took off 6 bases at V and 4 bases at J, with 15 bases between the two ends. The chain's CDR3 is CASRGNRASTEAFF. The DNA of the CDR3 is TGTGCCAGCAGGGGGAACAGGGCGAGCACTGAAGCTTTCTTT.

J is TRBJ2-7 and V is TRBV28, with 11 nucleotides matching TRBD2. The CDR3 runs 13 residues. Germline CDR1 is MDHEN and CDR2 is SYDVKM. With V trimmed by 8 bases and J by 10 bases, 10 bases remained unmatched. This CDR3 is CASATSGTTGQYF. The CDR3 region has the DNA TGTGCCAGCGCGACTAGCGGGACGACGGGCCAGTACTTC.

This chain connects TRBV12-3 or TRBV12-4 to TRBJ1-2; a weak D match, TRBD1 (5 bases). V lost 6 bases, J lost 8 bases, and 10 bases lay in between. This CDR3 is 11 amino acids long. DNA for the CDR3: TGTGCCAGCAGCCCAGGGAGGGGCTACACCTTC. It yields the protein CASSPGRGYTF.

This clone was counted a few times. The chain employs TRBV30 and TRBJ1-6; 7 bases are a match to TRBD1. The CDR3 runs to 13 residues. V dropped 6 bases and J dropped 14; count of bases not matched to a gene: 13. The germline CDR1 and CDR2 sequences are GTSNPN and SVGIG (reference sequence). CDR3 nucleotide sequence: TGTGCCTGTCCGGGACAGATTGGAATCGCCCTCCACTTT. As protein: CACPGQIGIALHF.

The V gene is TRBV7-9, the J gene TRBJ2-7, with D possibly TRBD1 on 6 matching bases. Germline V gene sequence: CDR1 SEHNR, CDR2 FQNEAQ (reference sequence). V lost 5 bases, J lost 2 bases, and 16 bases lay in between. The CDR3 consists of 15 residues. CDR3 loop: CASSHGSRGPYEQYF. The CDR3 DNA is TGTGCCAGCAGCCATGGCTCCAGGGGCCCCTACGAGCAGTACTTC.

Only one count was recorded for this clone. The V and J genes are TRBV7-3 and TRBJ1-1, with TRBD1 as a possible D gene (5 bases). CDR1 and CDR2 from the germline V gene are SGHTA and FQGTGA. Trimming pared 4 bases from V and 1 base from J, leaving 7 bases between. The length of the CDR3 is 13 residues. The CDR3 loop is CASSWGRNTEAFF. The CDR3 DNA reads TGTGCCAGCAGCTGGGGACGGAACACTGAAGCTTTCTTT.

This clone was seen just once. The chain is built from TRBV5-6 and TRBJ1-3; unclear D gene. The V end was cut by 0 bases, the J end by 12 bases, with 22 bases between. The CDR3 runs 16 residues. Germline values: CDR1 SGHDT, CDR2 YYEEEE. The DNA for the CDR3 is TGTGCCAGCAGCTTGGAAAGGTCCCGGGCGGGGTCGATCATATATTTT. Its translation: CASSLERSRAGSIIYF.